Presented here are 24 T cell receptor beta chains from one specimen sequenced in a study of human T cells and chemical hapten exposure. TCRdb re-called the RACE reads with MiXCR, one entry per CDR3 protein. This table holds 35,000 to 40,000 distinct CDR3 sequences, roughly a tenth found once. The time point: pre-sensitization, week 0. Sample treatment: therapeutic diphenylcyclopropenone sensitization with weekly scalp DPC. Sequencing used whole blood, obtained in connection with sensitization to the hapten diphenylcyclopropenone (DPC). These receptor sequences come from a man in his thirties or forties with alopecia areata. Some clones in this sample may be carry-over from other donors' samples.

This clonotype was picked up a small number of times. The chain joins TRBV24-1 to TRBJ2-3; no firm D call. V was shortened by 4 bases and J by 5 bases, with 12 bases between the two germline ends. This CDR3 spans 14 amino acids. In germline, CDR1 is KGHDR, CDR2 SFDVKD. The CDR3 DNA reads as TGTGCCACCAGTGAACATCGAAGGGAAGATACGCAGTATTTT. This encodes CATSEHRREDTQYF.

This clonotype appeared a few times. V usage is TRBV5-1 and J usage is TRBJ1-1; D might be TRBD1 (5 bases). This CDR3 has 16 residues. V shed 3 bases and J shed 0 bases, with 15 bases lying between them. Germline V CDR1 and CDR2: SGHRS, YFSETQ. The CDR3 DNA follows: TGCGCCAGCAGCTCCCTGGCCAGGGCCTTGAACACTGAAGCTTTCTTT. It is translated as CASSSLARALNTEAFF.

The rearrangement joins TRBV19 to TRBJ2-1; 10 bases map to TRBD1. The CDR3 sequence is 13 residues long. Germline trimming cut 10 bases from V and 3 bases from J; bases unmatched to any gene: 3. Germline CDR1 LNHDA, CDR2 SQIVND (reference sequence). CDR3 loop: CATRDRGYNEQFF. Here the CDR3 DNA reads TGTGCCACCCGGGACAGGGGCTACAATGAGCAGTTCTTC.

This clonotype was seen ten or more times. This chain uses TRBV11-3 with TRBJ1-1; no clear D gene. This CDR3 spans 15 amino acids. V gave up 3 bases and J gave up 4 bases, with 15 bases separating them. CDR1 and CDR2 (germline): SGHNT, YENEEA. The CDR3 DNA follows: TGTGCCAGCAGCTTGGGGTCCTACCTCAGCACTGAAGCTTTCTTT. Amino acid sequence: CASSLGSYLSTEAFF.

This clonotype was counted at least ten times. This chain joins TRBV7-2 and TRBJ2-1; 8 bases map to TRBD2. Germline values: CDR1 SGHTA, CDR2 FQGNSA. CDR3 size: 14 residues. The V segment lost 5 bases and the J segment 4 bases; nucleotides outside the gene matches: 4. CDR3 amino acids: CASSGTRFYNEQFF. CDR3 DNA: TGTGCCAGCAGCGGGACTAGGTTTTACAATGAGCAGTTCTTC. Based on the CDR3 plus reference TRBV7-2 and TRBJ2-1, the full variable domain is GAGVSQSPSNKVTEKGKDVELRCDPISGHTALYWYRQSLGQGLEFLIYFQGNSAPDKSGLPSDRFSAERTGGSVSTLTIQRTQQEDSAVYLCASSGTRFYNEQFFGPGTRLTVL.

This clonotype was recorded at least ten times. The rearrangement joins TRBV7-2 to TRBJ2-3; 8 bases are a match to TRBD2. Germline loops: CDR1 SGHTA, CDR2 FQGNSA. This CDR3 contains 17 residues. After removal of 4 bases from V and 0 bases from J, the junction contained 9 bases not matched to a gene. Here the CDR3 reads CASSSPSGGPSTDTQYF. The CDR3 DNA is TGTGCCAGCAGCTCACCCAGCGGGGGACCTAGCACAGATACGCAGTATTTT.

This clonotype has a count of ten or more. The V call is TRBV6-2 or TRBV6-3, the J call TRBJ1-5; D not resolved. This CDR3 has 14 residues. The germline V gene encodes CDR1 MNHEY and CDR2 SVGEGT. Trimming took 4 bases from V and 0 from J, leaving 7 bases between them. CDR3 in amino acids: CASSWDYSNQPQHF. The CDR3 bases are TGTGCCAGCAGTTGGGATTATAGCAATCAGCCCCAGCATTTT.

This clonotype was observed many times. The chain is built from TRBV20-1 and TRBJ1-1; D gene ambiguous. Germline-derived CDR1 and CDR2 are DFQATT and SNEGSKA (reference sequence). V dropped 3 bases and J dropped 1 base, with 3 bases sitting between them. There are 11 residues in the CDR3. The CDR3 spells CSASRNTEAFF. The DNA of the CDR3 is TGCAGTGCTAGTCGGAACACTGAAGCTTTCTTT.

The chain recombines TRBV12-3 or TRBV12-4 with TRBJ2-4, with D perhaps matching TRBD1 (6 bases). Trimming cost V 6 bases and J 0 bases, with 18 bases left between them. This CDR3 is 17 amino acids long. CDR3 nucleotide sequence: TGTGCCAGCAGCCCCCTGAGGGGGAGTGTAGCCAAAAACATTCAGTACTTC. As protein: CASSPLRGSVAKNIQYF.

This clonotype was observed many times. The chain employs TRBV18 and TRBJ2-7, with a weak D call TRBD1 (6 bases). V lost 3 bases, J lost 3 bases, and 15 bases lay in between. The CDR3 is made up of 15 amino acids. Per the germline V gene, CDR1 is KGHSH and CDR2 is LQKENI. Here the CDR3 reads CASSPRQAPHYEQYF. The CDR3 nucleotides read TGTGCCAGCTCACCTAGACAGGCTCCCCACTACGAGCAGTACTTC. Variable domain in full (rest from reference TRBV18 and TRBJ2-7): NAGVMQNPRHLVRRRGQEARLRCSPMKGHSHVYWYRQLPEEGLKFMVYLQKENIIDESGMPKERFSAEFPKEGPSILRIQQVVRGDSAAYFCASSPRQAPHYEQYFGPGTRLTVT.

This clonotype has only a few counts. The V and J genes are TRBV5-6 and TRBJ2-3, with D possibly TRBD1 on 5 matching bases. There are 15 residues in the CDR3. Germline-derived CDR1 and CDR2 are SGHDT and YYEEEE. The V gene lost 2 bases and the J gene lost 6 bases, with 16 bases spanning the gap. Written as DNA, the CDR3 is TGTGCCAGCAGCTTCTTGACAGTACTAAGGGATACGCAGTATTTT. Translating gives CASSFLTVLRDTQYF.

This clonotype was recorded at least ten times. V is TRBV5-1 and J is TRBJ1-5; D is undetermined. The V end was cut by 0 bases, the J end by 6 bases, with 7 bases between. The CDR3 totals 13 residues. Germline V gives CDR1 SGHRS, CDR2 YFSETQ. CDR3 bases: TGCGCCAGCAGCTTGGATATCCGTCAGCCCCAGCATTTT. Encoded protein: CASSLDIRQPQHF.

This clonotype was seen many times. For the CDR3, the DNA is TGTGCCAGCAGGCCCCCCGGGGGCAATGGCAATCAGCCCCAGCATTTT. Translated: CASRPPGGNGNQPQHF. This sequence joins TRBV6-2 or TRBV6-3 and TRBJ1-5; D perhaps matches TRBD1 (6 bases). Between the trimmed V and J ends, which lost 6 bases and 2 bases, there was a span of 17 bases. The CDR3 has 16 amino acids. CDR1 is MNHEY, CDR2 SVGEGT, per germline.

Concerning this clonotype: A much larger clone lies a single base off, so this may be a read error. This sequence joins TRBV11-3 and TRBJ1-6; no clear D. From germline, CDR1 is SGHNT and CDR2 YENEEA. This CDR3 spans 17 amino acids. CDR3 in amino acids: CASSFHPVDPSDSALHF. The CDR3 DNA is TGTGCCAGCAGCTTCCACCCTGTGGACCCAAGCGATTCAGCCCTCCACTTT.

This clonotype was found many times. The rearrangement links TRBV29-1 to TRBJ1-1, with unresolved D. CDR1 SQVTM and CDR2 ANQGSEA come from the germline V gene. This CDR3 contains 12 residues. V lost 7 bases and J lost 11, with 20 bases in between. The CDR3 loop reads CSAKDPGGYAFF. CDR3 coding DNA: TGCAGCGCCAAGGACCCAGGAGGGTACGCTTTCTTT.

This clonotype has ten or more counts. The rearrangement links TRBV5-6 to TRBJ1-1; D is ambiguous. Germline CDR1 and CDR2: SGHDT and YYEEEE. CDR3 length equals 12 residues. The V end was cut by 4 bases, the J end by 4 bases, with 8 bases between. The CDR3 nucleotides are TGTGCCAGCAGCGGGGTGGGCACTGAAGCTTTCTTT. Amino acid sequence: CASSGVGTEAFF.

This chain uses TRBV20-1 with TRBJ2-7; weak D call: TRBD2 (7 bases). Germline V gene lookup returns CDR1 DFQATT and CDR2 SNEGSKA (reference sequence). The CDR3 spans 15 residues. Trimming pared 3 bases from V and 5 bases from J, leaving 20 bases between. The CDR3 loop is CSASTYGGPSDEQYF. The CDR3, as DNA: TGCAGTGCTAGCACCTACGGGGGGCCTTCGGACGAGCAGTACTTC.

This chain links TRBV7-2 with TRBJ2-4; the match to TRBD1 covers 7 bases. CDR1 and CDR2 (germline): SGHTA, FQGNSA. J gave up 1 base and V 5 bases, and 8 bases lay outside the gene matches. The CDR3 has 16 amino acids. The CDR3 DNA reads as TGTGCCAGCAGCATAACAGGGGCGGTTGCCAAAAACATTCAGTACTTC. Translation: CASSITGAVAKNIQYF.

The V call is TRBV18, the J call TRBJ2-1, with 10 positions matching TRBD2. Germline assignment: CDR1 KGHSH and CDR2 LQKENI. Germline trimming cut 6 bases from V and 4 bases from J; bases unmatched to any gene: 6. This CDR3 contains 15 residues. In DNA, the CDR3 is TGTGCCAGCTCCCAGACTAGCGGGTCTTACAATGAGCAGTTCTTC. Translated, it gives CASSQTSGSYNEQFF.

This clonotype was recorded many times. The rearrangement links TRBV18 to TRBJ1-3; D gene uncertain. This CDR3 region has 15 residues. The V end lost 5 bases, the J end lost 0 bases, and 11 bases lay between the germline ends. Germline CDR1 reads KGHSH; CDR2 reads LQKENI. CDR3 sequence reads: CASSADLNSGNTIYF. CDR3 coding DNA: TGTGCCAGCTCAGCAGACCTAAACTCTGGAAACACCATATATTTT.

This clonotype was counted ten times or more. V and J are TRBV6-2 or TRBV6-3 and TRBJ2-3, with D maybe TRBD1 (5 bases). V shed 2 bases and J shed 0 bases, with 12 bases lying between them. The CDR3 totals 16 residues. Germline lookup yields CDR1 MNHEY and CDR2 SVGEGT. The CDR3 loop reads CASSYGRTLSTDTQYF. CDR3 DNA: TGTGCCAGCAGTTACGGGCGGACACTTAGCACAGATACGCAGTATTTT.

Many counts were recorded for this clonotype. The V gene is TRBV20-1, the J gene TRBJ2-3, with D perhaps TRBD1 (6 bases). V was clipped by 3 bases and J by 11 bases, with 18 bases between them. The CDR3 contains 13 residues. Germline assignment: CDR1 DFQATT and CDR2 SNEGSKA (reference sequence). The CDR3 DNA reads as TGCAGTGCTAGCACAGGGAGCAGGCGCGTGCAGTATTTT. Translating it yields CSASTGSRRVQYF.

This clonotype has at least ten counts. This chain uses TRBV23-1 with TRBJ2-7, with TRBD2 matching over 8 bases. TRBV23-1 is treated as an ORF (open reading frame) with a function not yet certain. With V trimmed by 6 bases and J by 4 bases, 8 bases remained unmatched. The CDR3 extends over 14 amino acids. The CDR3 sequence: CASRPRSGGYEQYV. For the CDR3, the DNA is TGCGCCAGCAGACCCCGGTCGGGGGGGTACGAGCAGTACGTC.

V is TRBV20-1 and J is TRBJ1-6, with D possibly TRBD1 on 5 matching bases. This CDR3 has 13 amino acids. The germline gives CDR1 DFQATT, CDR2 SNEGSKA (reference sequence). Between the trimmed V and J ends, which lost 3 bases and 3 bases, there was a span of 6 bases. The CDR3 DNA reads TGCAGTGCTAGGGGGGACTATAATTCACCCCTCCACTTT. It encodes CSARGDYNSPLHF.